Presented here are 17 T cell receptor beta chains from one specimen sequenced in a study of T cell clones after liver transplantation. Data came from immunoSEQ multiplex PCR; TCRdb stores just in-frame clones and leaves some out. The repertoire holds fewer than 25,000 clones, with under 95% as singletons. The material sequenced was CD8+ T cells from blood, taken about 25 months after liver transplant. These TCRs come from a human patient who received a liver transplant. Some T cells may be the graft donor's.

This clone appeared a few times. The CDR3 sequence is CASSQGRWDTQYF. In DNA, the CDR3 is TGTGCCAGCAGCCAGGGGCGGTGGGATACGCAGTATTTT. This chain links TRBV14 with TRBJ2-3, with a possible D match to TRBD1 (5 bases). The CDR3 runs to 13 residues. Germline V gene data show CDR1 as SGHDN and CDR2 as FVKESK. Deletions cut 3 bases from V and 6 bases from J, with 10 bases between.

The J gene is TRBJ1-2, the V gene TRBV4-1, with 7 bases that match TRBD1. Germline CDR1 reads MGHRA; CDR2 reads YSYEKL. The ends lost 3 bases at V and 1 base at J; junction bases unmatched: 8. The CDR3 is 16 amino acids. CDR3 amino acids: CASSHPIGQDNYGYTF. DNA for the CDR3: TGCGCCAGCAGCCATCCTATCGGACAGGATAACTATGGCTACACCTTC.

This chain connects TRBV6-5 to TRBJ2-7, with D perhaps matching TRBD2 (6 bases). V was trimmed by 0 bases and J by 1 base, leaving 10 bases between them. The length of the CDR3 is 15 residues. Per germline, CDR1 MNHEY and CDR2 SVGAGI. CDR3 sequence (DNA): TGTGCCAGCAGTTACTCGACTAGTGGTTCCTACGAGCAGTACTTC. It is translated as CASSYSTSGSYEQYF.

The gene calls are TRBV19 and TRBJ2-1; D gene unclear. CDR3 length: 11 residues. V lost 10 bases to trimming and J lost 4 bases, with 8 bases between them. Germline V gives CDR1 LNHDA, CDR2 SQIVND (reference sequence). The CDR3 sequence is CATALYNEQFF. The CDR3 bases are TGTGCCACCGCGCTATACAATGAGCAGTTCTTC.

The chain joins TRBV7-9 to TRBJ2-5, with D possibly being TRBD1 or TRBD2 (5 bases each). Trimming cost V 8 bases and J 4 bases, with 17 bases left between them. Germline CDR1 SEHNR, CDR2 FQNEAQ (reference sequence). The CDR3 sequence is 14 residues long. CDR3 loop: CASASRDARETQYF. CDR3 bases: TGTGCCAGCGCCTCTAGGGACGCGAGAGAGACCCAGTACTTC.

J is TRBJ2-1 and V is TRBV5-1; D perhaps matches TRBD1 (5 bases). Looked up from germline, CDR1 is SGHRS and CDR2 is YFSETQ. The CDR3 is 13 amino acids. Deletions cut 0 bases from V and 6 bases from J, with 7 bases between. This chain's CDR3 is CASSLGGSNEQFF. The CDR3 DNA is TGCGCCAGCAGCTTGGGGGGCAGCAATGAGCAGTTCTTC.

The chain links TRBV6-1 to TRBJ1-5; D gene unclear. Germline V gene sequence: CDR1 MNHNS, CDR2 SASEGT. Trimming pared 4 bases from V and 9 bases from J, leaving 19 bases between. CDR3 length: 15 amino acids. CDR3 in amino acids: CASSVETEGSLPQHF. In DNA form, the CDR3 reads TGTGCCAGCAGTGTTGAGACCGAGGGTTCATTGCCCCAGCATTTT.

The V call is TRBV9, the J call TRBJ1-4; D gene unclear. CDR3 size: 11 residues. Germline V gene data show CDR1 as SGDLS and CDR2 as YYNGEE. CDR3 region: CVGPADEKLFF. CDR3 DNA sequence: TGTGTCGGACCTGCAGATGAAAAACTGTTTTTT. The entire variable domain, with the rest obtained from reference TRBV9 and TRBJ1-4, is as follows: DSGVTQTPKHLITATGQRVTLRCSPRSGDLSVYWYQQSLDQGLQFLIQYYNGEERAKGNILERFSAQQFPDLHSELNLSSLELGDSALYFCVGPADEKLFFGSGTQLSVL.

The count of this clone is one. This chain joins TRBV9 and TRBJ2-7; 7 bases are shared with TRBD1. Germline loops: CDR1 SGDLS, CDR2 YYNGEE. CDR3 size: 14 residues. V trimming: 0 bases; J trimming: 2 bases; junction bases outside the gene matches: 2. In nucleotides, the CDR3 is TGTGCCAGCAGCGTAGGGGACAGCACCTACGAGCAGTACTTC. Its protein is CASSVGDSTYEQYF.

This clone was detected only once. The CDR3 here is CASSLDRKYEQYF. Written as DNA, the CDR3 is TGTGCCAGCAGCTTAGATCGCAAATACGAGCAGTACTTC. The chain links TRBV11-3 to TRBJ2-7; D is unresolved. The CDR3 totals 13 residues. Germline V gives CDR1 SGHNT, CDR2 YENEEA. The V end lost 0 bases, the J end lost 4 bases, and 7 bases lay between the germline ends.

This chain uses TRBV9 with TRBJ2-3; 7 bases match TRBD2. J lost 1 base, V lost 0 bases, and 5 bases had no gene match. CDR1 and CDR2 from the germline V gene are SGDLS and YYNGEE. CDR3 size: 16 residues. This chain's CDR3 is CASSVARSGGTDTQYF. Written as DNA, the CDR3 is TGTGCCAGCAGCGTAGCTAGAAGCGGGGGCACAGATACGCAGTATTTT.

V and J are TRBV6-1 and TRBJ2-7; 9 bases match TRBD1. The ends lost 0 bases at V and 3 bases at J; junction bases unmatched: 9. Germline V gives CDR1 MNHNS, CDR2 SASEGT. This CDR3 is built from 17 residues. The CDR3 nucleotides are TGTGCCAGCAGTGAAGCGTTCTGGGGACAGGGACTCTACGAGCAGTACTTC. It codes for CASSEAFWGQGLYEQYF.

The V call is TRBV27, the J call TRBJ2-1; 11 positions agree with TRBD2. There are 18 residues in the CDR3. The junction had 13 bases not matched to a gene; V was cut back by 2 bases and J by 7 bases. Germline V gene lookup returns CDR1 MNHEY and CDR2 SMNVEV (reference sequence). CDR3 in amino acids: CASSLLDPTASGRNEQFF. CDR3 sequence (DNA): TGTGCCAGCAGTTTACTGGACCCGACGGCTAGCGGGAGGAATGAGCAGTTCTTC.

The V and J genes are TRBV5-6 and TRBJ2-7; 10 bases are a match to TRBD2. In germline, CDR1 is SGHDT, CDR2 YYEEEE. The CDR3 covers 15 residues. V lost 4 bases, J lost 1 base, and 5 bases stayed unmatched. The CDR3 loop is CASSDTSGNSYEQYF. Written as DNA, the CDR3 is TGTGCCAGCAGCGATACTAGCGGGAATTCCTACGAGCAGTACTTC.

The count of this clone is one. The chain carries TRBV4-1 and TRBJ2-2; the match to TRBD2 covers 8 bases. Per germline, CDR1 MGHRA and CDR2 YSYEKL. The CDR3 sequence is 16 residues long. The V segment lost 4 bases and the J segment 0 bases; nucleotides outside the gene matches: 4. CDR3 in amino acids: CASSLSAGANTGELFF. The DNA for the CDR3 is TGCGCCAGCAGCCTATCAGCGGGGGCGAACACCGGGGAGCTGTTTTTT.

The CDR3 DNA follows: TGTGCCAGCAGCCCATGGACTAGCGGGAGGGTAGATACGCAGTATTTT. Amino acids: CASSPWTSGRVDTQYF. The chain uses TRBV7-9 and TRBJ2-3, with 15 bases lining up with TRBD2. CDR1 and CDR2 from the germline V gene are SEHNR and FQNEAQ (reference sequence). V trimming: 5 bases; J trimming: 5 bases; junction bases outside the gene matches: 5. CDR3 length: 16 residues.

This clone was recorded only once. The V and J genes are TRBV9 and TRBJ2-7; D tentatively reads TRBD1 or TRBD2 (5 bases each). Trimming left V 7 bases short and J 2 bases short, with 16 bases between. Germline lookup yields CDR1 SGDLS and CDR2 YYNGEE. The CDR3 totals 14 residues. The CDR3 DNA reads as TGTGCCAGCTCGGCTGGGGGAGAAACCTACGAGCAGTACTTC. It translates to CASSAGGETYEQYF. Supplemented by reference TRBV9 and TRBJ2-7, the full variable domain reads DSGVTQTPKHLITATGQRVTLRCSPRSGDLSVYWYQQSLDQGLQFLIQYYNGEERAKGNILERFSAQQFPDLHSELNLSSLELGDSALYFCASSAGGETYEQYFGPGTRLTVT.